The clone carrying this TCR beta chain was picked up many times. These data originate in a study of T-cell reconstitution after alpha-beta-depleted transplantation in children. J gave up 2 bases and V 6 bases, and 6 bases lay outside the gene matches. CDR1 is MNHNS and CDR2 is SASEGT in the germline V gene. The CDR3 covers 14 residues. Unique molecular identifiers were used to barcode this TCRbeta library. In TCRdb, the PCR reads were re-called with MiXCR into one record per CDR3 protein. Of over 150,000 distinct CDR3 sequences listed, around 10% were seen once; the top ten hold around 14%. The V gene is TRBV6-1, the J gene TRBJ2-7; TRBD2 matches 8 bases. Source: PBMCs, taken before TCRalphabeta/CD19-depleted stem cell transplant. The TCR originated in a boy younger than 10 with acute myeloid leukemia, due to receive a stem cell transplant. The CDR3 nucleotides read TGTGCCAGCAGCTCGGGGGGGATGGCCTACGAGCAGTACGTC. Protein: CASSSGGMAYEQYV.